The 11 T cell receptor beta chains below were found in one sample sequenced in a study of blood T cells in healthy people across ages. Next came a second PCR, run for roughly 6 to 11 cycles, which used a sample-barcoded 5' primer along with a J-beta primer mix. TCRdb processed the 5' RACE reads anew with MiXCR; each CDR3 protein has one entry. The data contain roughly 1,500,000 distinct CDR3 sequences, roughly 40% of them seen just once; the ten biggest clones take up 6.5% to 10%. The specimen sequenced was blood. The origin of the receptors is a woman in her late teens or twenties in good health.

In its sample, this clonotype was seen once. The gene calls are TRBV9 and TRBJ1-4; 7 positions match TRBD1. Germline V CDR1 and CDR2: SGDLS, YYNGEE. The J segment lost 10 bases and the V segment lost 3 bases, leaving 15 bases of the junction unmatched. The CDR3 has 16 amino acids. The CDR3 reads CASSDPATGTSGKLFF. The CDR3, as DNA: TGTGCCAGCAGCGATCCGGCGACAGGGACGTCCGGAAAACTGTTTTTT.

The rearrangement uses TRBV30 and TRBJ1-4; D ambiguous. Looked up from germline, CDR1 is GTSNPN and CDR2 is SVGIG (reference sequence). V was trimmed by 0 bases and J by 8 bases, leaving 13 bases between them. The CDR3 has 14 amino acids. CDR3 sequence: CAWSVPGTREKLFF. The CDR3 DNA reads TGTGCCTGGAGTGTACCGGGAACAAGGGAAAAACTGTTTTTT.

CDR3 DNA: TGCGCCAGCAGCTTGGCCGGTGTGGGGGCTGAAGCTTTCTTT. Its translation is CASSLAGVGAEAFF. This chain uses TRBV5-1 with TRBJ1-1; tentatively, D is TRBD1 (5 bases). The CDR3 runs 14 residues. The germline gives CDR1 SGHRS, CDR2 YFSETQ. Trimming took 0 bases from V and 6 from J, leaving 12 bases between them. Drawing the rest from reference TRBV5-1 and TRBJ1-1, the complete variable domain is KAGVTQTPRYLIKTRGQQVTLSCSPISGHRSVSWYQQTPGQGLQFLFEYFSETQRNKGNFPGRFSGRQFSNSRSEMNVSTLELGDSALYLCASSLAGVGAEAFFGQGTRLTVV.

This clonotype was counted once. This rearrangement joins TRBV2 to TRBJ1-1; unclear D gene. Germline V gene lookup returns CDR1 SNHLY and CDR2 FYNNEI. The ends were cut back, 4 bases at V and 0 bases at J, with 9 bases in the middle. The CDR3 is made up of 14 amino acids. DNA of the CDR3: TGTGCCAGCAGTGTGCAACAAATGAACACTGAAGCTTTCTTT. It translates to CASSVQQMNTEAFF.

V and J are TRBV2 and TRBJ2-6; D unresolved. Looked up from germline, CDR1 is SNHLY and CDR2 is FYNNEI. CDR3 length equals 16 residues. V lost 2 bases and J lost 0, with 8 bases in between. CDR3 nucleotide sequence: TGTGCCAGCAGTGAAAGCCAGAACTCTGGGGCCAACGTCCTGACTTTC. This codes for CASSESQNSGANVLTF.

The chain employs TRBV28 and TRBJ1-5, with TRBD1 as a possible D gene (5 bases). V was clipped by 4 bases and J by 8 bases, with 12 bases between them. The CDR3 is made up of 13 amino acids. Germline V CDR1 and CDR2: MDHEN, SYDVKM. The CDR3 region is CASSSQVGEPQHF. The CDR3 DNA reads TGTGCCAGCAGTTCCCAGGTGGGGGAGCCCCAGCATTTT.

The genes are TRBV5-1 and TRBJ2-7; 11 bases map to TRBD1. Germline trimming cut 1 base from V and 6 bases from J; bases unmatched to any gene: 6. CDR3 length equals 15 residues. In germline, CDR1 is SGHRS, CDR2 YFSETQ. The CDR3 here is CASSLIGTGGSEQYF. CDR3 bases: TGCGCCAGCAGCTTGATAGGGACAGGGGGAAGCGAGCAGTACTTC. Full variable domain (outside the CDR3, taken from reference TRBV5-1 and TRBJ2-7): KAGVTQTPRYLIKTRGQQVTLSCSPISGHRSVSWYQQTPGQGLQFLFEYFSETQRNKGNFPGRFSGRQFSNSRSEMNVSTLELGDSALYLCASSLIGTGGSEQYFGPGTRLTVT.

The chain recombines TRBV2 with TRBJ2-5; 10 bases match TRBD1. The CDR3 loop spans 14 amino acids. The germline V gene encodes CDR1 SNHLY and CDR2 FYNNEI. V shed 2 bases, J shed 11 bases, and the junction held 8 bases outside the gene matches. The CDR3 reads CASSERDRGLLQYF. CDR3 coding DNA: TGTGCCAGCAGTGAACGGGACAGGGGACTATTGCAGTACTTC.

V and J are TRBV20-1 and TRBJ2-1; TRBD1 might be the D (5 bases). The CDR3 is 13 residues long. Germline V CDR1 and CDR2: DFQATT, SNEGSKA (reference sequence). V was trimmed by 3 bases and J by 4 bases, leaving 10 bases between them. The CDR3 is CSASRALYNEQFF. In nucleotides, the CDR3 is TGCAGTGCTAGCAGGGCCCTTTACAATGAGCAGTTCTTC.

This clonotype was seen only a few times. The chain is built from TRBV3-1 and TRBJ2-3, with D unclear. Trimming shortened V by 5 bases and J by 2 bases, and 14 bases separated the two germline ends. Per germline, CDR1 LGHDT and CDR2 YNNKEL (reference sequence). CDR3 length: 15 amino acids. The CDR3 protein is CASSLGPKLTDTQYF. In DNA, the CDR3 is TGTGCCAGCAGCTTAGGACCTAAACTCACAGATACGCAGTATTTT.

The rearrangement links TRBV6-5 to TRBJ2-7; a possible D gene is TRBD2 (6 bases). Germline-derived CDR1 and CDR2 are MNHEY and SVGAGI. V was pared by 6 bases and J by 7 bases, with 19 bases between. This CDR3 is built from 14 residues. The CDR3 DNA follows: TGTGCCAGCAGGCGGGACGGAACCTACAATGAGCAGTACTTC. It is translated as CASRRDGTYNEQYF.